These 19 T cell receptor beta chains were sequenced from one sample in a study of cytomegalovirus exposure and HLA in healthy donors. Primers included in the PCR were 60 Vbeta and 13 Jbeta primers. Assay: immunoSEQ multiplex PCR; the TCRdb copy retains only in-frame clones and omits some. The sample contains more than 200,000 clones, approximately 80% of which appear only once. The sequenced sample consisted of PBMCs. The receptors come from a girl under 10 years old in good health and CMV-seronegative.

This clone showed up just a few times. This rearrangement joins TRBV20-1 to TRBJ1-2; TRBD1 is a possible D gene (5 bases). Germline V gene data show CDR1 as DFQATT and CDR2 as SNEGSKA (reference sequence). Trimming shortened V by 2 bases and J by 8 bases, and 6 bases separated the two germline ends. The CDR3 has 10 amino acids. CDR3 coding DNA: TGCAGTGCTAGAAAGGGGGGCTACACCTTC. Encoded protein: CSARKGGYTF.

This clone has more than one count but fewer than ten. The chain couples TRBV19 to TRBJ2-5, with 13 positions matching TRBD2. Germline V gives CDR1 LNHDA, CDR2 SQIVND (reference sequence). This CDR3 has 17 amino acids. V was clipped by 9 bases and J by 2 bases; unmatched bases: 12. CDR3 sequence (DNA): TGTGCCAGCCAGAAACGGGGGACTAGCGGGGATCAAGAGACCCAGTACTTC. Protein product: CASQKRGTSGDQETQYF.

The chain combines TRBV2 with TRBJ2-2; weak D call: TRBD1 (5 bases). From germline, CDR1 is SNHLY and CDR2 FYNNEI. With 3 bases removed from V and 1 base from J, the gap between germline ends came to 12 bases. This CDR3 comprises 16 residues. The CDR3 is CASSDRAKMNTGELFF. The DNA of the CDR3 is TGTGCCAGCAGTGACAGGGCAAAGATGAACACCGGGGAGCTGTTTTTT.

The chain employs TRBV6-4 and TRBJ1-1; D not certain. Trimming removed 8 bases from V and 1 base from J, with 11 bases in between. CDR1 and CDR2 from the germline V gene are MRHNA and SNTAGT. The CDR3 has 13 residues. The DNA for the CDR3 is TGTGCCAGCTCGAGACAACCGAACACTGAAGCTTTCTTT. Translated, it gives CASSRQPNTEAFF.

The genes are TRBV2 and TRBJ2-3; TRBD2 matches 12 bases. V lost 2 bases to trimming and J lost 6 bases; unmatched junction nucleotides: 9. The CDR3 is 17 residues long. Germline CDR1 and CDR2: SNHLY and FYNNEI. DNA of the CDR3: TGTGCCAGCAGTGAAATCGGGACTAGCGGGTGGACGGATACGCAGTATTTT. This translates into CASSEIGTSGWTDTQYF.

V is TRBV20-1 and J is TRBJ1-2, with D perhaps matching TRBD1 (5 bases). Per germline, CDR1 DFQATT and CDR2 SNEGSKA (reference sequence). This CDR3 region has 11 residues. The V gene lost 3 bases and the J gene lost 7 bases, with 9 bases spanning the gap. CDR3 coding DNA: TGCAGTGCTAGGGGGGGGTTTGGCTACACCTTC. The encoded protein is CSARGGFGYTF.

The chain links TRBV5-1 to TRBJ1-6, with D possibly being TRBD1 (6 bases). Germline loops: CDR1 SGHRS, CDR2 YFSETQ. CDR3 length: 16 residues. V lost 2 bases and J 5 bases, leaving 14 bases between the germline ends. The CDR3 loop reads CASSFTGSGDNSPLHF. The CDR3 DNA is TGCGCCAGCAGCTTCACAGGGTCGGGTGATAATTCACCCCTCCACTTT.

V is TRBV18 and J is TRBJ2-1; TRBD2 aligns across 7 bases. Unmatched junction bases numbered 8, after V lost 3 bases and J lost 0 bases. The CDR3 spans 17 residues. Germline assignment: CDR1 KGHSH and CDR2 LQKENI. The CDR3 DNA sequence: TGTGCCAGCTCACCCGGGTTTTCTAGCGGCTCCTACAATGAGCAGTTCTTC. Translating gives CASSPGFSSGSYNEQFF.

V and J are TRBV5-1 and TRBJ2-5; D not resolved. The V and J ends lost 4 bases and 5 bases respectively, with 6 bases between them. Germline V gene data show CDR1 as SGHRS and CDR2 as YFSETQ. CDR3 size: 11 residues. The CDR3 sequence is CASSTGETQYF. The DNA of the CDR3 is TGCGCCAGCAGCACCGGGGAGACCCAGTACTTC.

V usage is TRBV18 and J usage is TRBJ1-1; no clear D. V was trimmed by 2 bases and J by 2 bases, leaving 12 bases between them. In germline, CDR1 is KGHSH, CDR2 LQKENI. There are 15 residues in the CDR3. The DNA of the CDR3 is TGTGCCAGCTCACCAACTAGACACCTAAACACTGAAGCTTTCTTT. This sequence encodes CASSPTRHLNTEAFF.

There are a few counts of this clone. V and J are TRBV10-2 and TRBJ1-4; no clear D. The germline V gene has CDR1 WSHSY and CDR2 SAAADI. The CDR3 contains 13 residues. With 2 bases removed from V and 10 bases from J, the gap between germline ends came to 11 bases. The chain's CDR3 is CASSEPGVGKLFF. The DNA of the CDR3 is TGCGCCAGCAGTGAGCCGGGTGTAGGAAAACTGTTTTTT.

This clone was observed once. The chain carries TRBV27 and TRBJ1-2; 9 bases are shared with TRBD1. Germline lookup yields CDR1 MNHEY and CDR2 SMNVEV (reference sequence). The CDR3 extends over 14 amino acids. Trimming removed 5 bases from V and 5 bases from J; junction bases left unmatched: 6. The CDR3 coding sequence is TGTGCCAGCAGTACGACAGGGGGTTCGTATGGCTACACCTTC. Translation: CASSTTGGSYGYTF.

CDR3 in amino acids: CASSEYMWTGETEAFF. The CDR3 nucleotides are TGTGCCAGCAGTGAATATATGTGGACAGGGGAGACTGAAGCTTTCTTT. The chain recombines TRBV25-1 with TRBJ1-1; 9 bases agree with TRBD1. The CDR3 loop spans 16 amino acids. V lost 0 bases and J lost 5; bases outside the gene matches: 7. Germline CDR1 reads MGHDK; CDR2 reads SYGVNS.

The chain has TRBV7-3 and TRBJ2-1; TRBD2 matches at 7 bases. This CDR3 contains 14 residues. The ends lost 5 bases at V and 9 bases at J; junction bases unmatched: 10. In germline, CDR1 is SGHTA, CDR2 FQGTGA. CDR3 protein: CASSGGEAVGEQFF. The CDR3 DNA is TGTGCCAGCAGCGGGGGGGAAGCAGTTGGTGAGCAGTTCTTC.

J is TRBJ1-1 and V is TRBV4-1; 9 bases map to TRBD1. CDR3 length: 15 residues. V dropped 4 bases and J dropped 1; count of bases not matched to a gene: 4. Germline CDR1 MGHRA, CDR2 YSYEKL. The DNA of the CDR3 is TGCGCCAGCAGCCCGGGGACAGGGCGGAACACTGAAGCTTTCTTT. Amino acid sequence: CASSPGTGRNTEAFF.

The chain has TRBV6-6 and TRBJ2-6; TRBD1 aligns across 7 bases. The V segment lost 6 bases and the J segment 3 bases; nucleotides outside the gene matches: 5. In germline, CDR1 is MNHNY, CDR2 SVGAGI (reference sequence). The CDR3 totals 15 residues. CDR3 protein: CASSPTGDGANVLTF. The CDR3 coding sequence is TGTGCCAGCAGCCCCACAGGGGATGGGGCCAACGTCCTGACTTTC.

This sequence joins TRBV2 and TRBJ2-7; 7 nucleotides line up with TRBD1. Germline V gene sequence: CDR1 SNHLY, CDR2 FYNNEI. CDR3 length equals 14 residues. J was trimmed by 6 bases and V by 6 bases; bases with no gene match: 11. The CDR3 is CASSPDRNGSEQYF. The CDR3 coding sequence is TGTGCCAGCAGCCCGGACAGGAATGGTAGCGAGCAGTACTTC. Together with reference TRBV2 and TRBJ2-7, the CDR3 gives the full variable domain: EPEVTQTPSHQVTQMGQEVILRCVPISNHLYFYWYRQILGQKVEFLVSFYNNEISEKSEIFDDQFSVERPDGSNFTLKIRSTKLEDSAMYFCASSPDRNGSEQYFGPGTRLTVT.

The V call is TRBV9, the J call TRBJ1-1; 7 bases agree with TRBD1. The CDR3 covers 17 residues. From germline, CDR1 is SGDLS and CDR2 YYNGEE. J lost 0 bases, V lost 4 bases, and 12 bases had no gene match. CDR3 amino acids: CASSPRQGQPVNTEAFF. CDR3 bases: TGTGCCAGCAGCCCTCGCCAGGGACAGCCCGTGAACACTGAAGCTTTCTTT.

In the case of this clone: Distinct nucleotide sequences in the sample also encode this CDR3. This chain links TRBV5-1 with TRBJ2-7, with TRBD2 identical over 11 bases. Per germline, CDR1 SGHRS and CDR2 YFSETQ. Trimming at V came to 6 bases and at J to 1 base, leaving 3 bases not matched to a gene. The CDR3 contains 14 residues. CDR3 loop: CASTLAGGSYEQYF. The CDR3 DNA follows: TGCGCCAGCACCCTAGCGGGGGGATCCTACGAGCAGTACTTC.